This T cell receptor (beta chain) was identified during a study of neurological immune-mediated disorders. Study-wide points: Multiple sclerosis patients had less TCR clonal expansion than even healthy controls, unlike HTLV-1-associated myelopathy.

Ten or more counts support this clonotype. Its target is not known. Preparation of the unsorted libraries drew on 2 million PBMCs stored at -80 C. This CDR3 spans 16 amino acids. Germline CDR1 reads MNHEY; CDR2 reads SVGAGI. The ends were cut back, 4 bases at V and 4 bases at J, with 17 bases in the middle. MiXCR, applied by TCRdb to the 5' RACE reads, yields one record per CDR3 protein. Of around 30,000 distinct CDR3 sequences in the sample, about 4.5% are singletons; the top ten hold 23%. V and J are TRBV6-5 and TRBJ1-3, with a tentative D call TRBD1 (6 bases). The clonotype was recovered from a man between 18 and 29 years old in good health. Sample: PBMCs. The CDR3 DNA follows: TGTGCCAGCAGTTCGTGGACAGCCAGGAACGGAAACACCATATATTTT. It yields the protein CASSSWTARNGNTIYF.